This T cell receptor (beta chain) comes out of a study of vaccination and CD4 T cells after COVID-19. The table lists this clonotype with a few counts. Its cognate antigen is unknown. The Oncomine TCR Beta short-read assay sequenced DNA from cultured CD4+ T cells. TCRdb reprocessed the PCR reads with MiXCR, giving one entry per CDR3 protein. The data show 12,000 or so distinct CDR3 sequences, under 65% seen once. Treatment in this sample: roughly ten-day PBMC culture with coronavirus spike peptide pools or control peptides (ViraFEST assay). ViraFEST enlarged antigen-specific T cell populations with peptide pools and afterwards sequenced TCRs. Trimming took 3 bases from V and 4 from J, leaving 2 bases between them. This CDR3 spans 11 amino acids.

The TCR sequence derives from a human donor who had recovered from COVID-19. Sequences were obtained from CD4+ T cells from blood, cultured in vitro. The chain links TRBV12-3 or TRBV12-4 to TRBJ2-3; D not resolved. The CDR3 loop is CASSFPDTQYF. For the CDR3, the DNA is TGTGCCAGCAGTTTCCCAGATACGCAGTATTTT.